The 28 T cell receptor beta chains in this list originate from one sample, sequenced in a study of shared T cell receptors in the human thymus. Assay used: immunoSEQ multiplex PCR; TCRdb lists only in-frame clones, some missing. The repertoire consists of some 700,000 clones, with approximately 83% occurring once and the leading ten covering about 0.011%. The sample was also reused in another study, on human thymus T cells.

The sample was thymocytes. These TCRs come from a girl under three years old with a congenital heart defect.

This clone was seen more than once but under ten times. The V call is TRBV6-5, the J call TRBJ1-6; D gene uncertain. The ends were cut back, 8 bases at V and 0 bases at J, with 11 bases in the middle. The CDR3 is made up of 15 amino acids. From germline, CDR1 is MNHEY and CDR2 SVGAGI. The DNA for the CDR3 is TGTGCCAGCGGTACTAGGAGCTCCTATAATTCACCCCTCCACTTT. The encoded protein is CASGTRSSYNSPLHF.

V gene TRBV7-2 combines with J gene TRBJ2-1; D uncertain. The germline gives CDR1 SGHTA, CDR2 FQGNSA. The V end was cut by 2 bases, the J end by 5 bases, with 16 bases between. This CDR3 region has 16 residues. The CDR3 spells CASSLPFLGSNNEQFF. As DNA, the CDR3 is TGTGCCAGCAGCTTACCCTTTCTAGGATCAAACAATGAGCAGTTCTTC.

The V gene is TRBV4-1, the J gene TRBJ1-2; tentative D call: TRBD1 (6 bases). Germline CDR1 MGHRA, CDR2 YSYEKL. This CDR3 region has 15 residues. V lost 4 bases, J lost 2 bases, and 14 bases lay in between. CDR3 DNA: TGCGCCAGCAGCCCCCGGGACACCGTCAACTATGGCTACACCTTC. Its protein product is CASSPRDTVNYGYTF.

CDR3 protein: CASSSLLHLGTQYF. As DNA, the CDR3 is TGTGCCAGCAGTTCCCTACTCCATCTAGGGACCCAGTACTTC. V and J are TRBV6-1 and TRBJ2-5; no reliable D call. V shed 5 bases and J shed 7 bases, with 17 bases lying between them. The CDR3 loop spans 14 amino acids. From germline, CDR1 is MNHNS and CDR2 SASEGT.

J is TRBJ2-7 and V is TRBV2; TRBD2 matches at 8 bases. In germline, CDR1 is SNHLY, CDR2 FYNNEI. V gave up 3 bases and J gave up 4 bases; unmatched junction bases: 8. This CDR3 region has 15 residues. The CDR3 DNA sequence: TGTGCCAGCAGTGACTCTGCGGGGGGCGGATACGAGCAGTACTTC. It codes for CASSDSAGGGYEQYF.

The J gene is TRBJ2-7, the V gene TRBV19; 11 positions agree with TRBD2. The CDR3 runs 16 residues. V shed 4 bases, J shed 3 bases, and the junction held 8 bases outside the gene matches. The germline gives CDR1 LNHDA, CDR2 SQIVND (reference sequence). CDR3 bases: TGTGCCAGTAGTACACCGGAAGGGACTAGCGGCTACGAGCAGTACTTC. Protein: CASSTPEGTSGYEQYF.

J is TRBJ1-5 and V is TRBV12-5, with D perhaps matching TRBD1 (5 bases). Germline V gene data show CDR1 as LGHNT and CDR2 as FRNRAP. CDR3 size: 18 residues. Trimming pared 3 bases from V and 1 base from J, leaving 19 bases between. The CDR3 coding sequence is TGTGCTAGTGGTTTCAAGCCCTGGGGGGGTGGGAGCAATCAGCCCCAGCATTTT. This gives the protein CASGFKPWGGGSNQPQHF.

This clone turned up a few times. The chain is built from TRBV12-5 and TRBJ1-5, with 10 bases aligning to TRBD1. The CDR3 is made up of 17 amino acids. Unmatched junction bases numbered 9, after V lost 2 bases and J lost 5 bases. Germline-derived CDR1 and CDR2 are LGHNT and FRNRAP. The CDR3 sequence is CASGLNRDRGNYQPQHF. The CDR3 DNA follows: TGTGCTAGTGGTTTGAACCGGGACAGGGGAAATTATCAGCCCCAGCATTTT. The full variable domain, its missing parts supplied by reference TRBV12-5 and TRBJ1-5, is DARVTQTPRHKVTEMGQEVTMRCQPILGHNTVFWYRQTMMQGLELLAYFRNRAPLDDSGMPKDRFSAEMPDATLATLKIQPSEPRDSAVYFCASGLNRDRGNYQPQHFGDGTRLSIL.

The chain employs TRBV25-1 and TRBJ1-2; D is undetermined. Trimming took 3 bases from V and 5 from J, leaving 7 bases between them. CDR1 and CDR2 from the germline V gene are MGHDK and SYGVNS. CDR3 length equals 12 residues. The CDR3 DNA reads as TGTGCCAGCAGTGACGTTAATTATGGCTACACCTTC. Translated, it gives CASSDVNYGYTF.

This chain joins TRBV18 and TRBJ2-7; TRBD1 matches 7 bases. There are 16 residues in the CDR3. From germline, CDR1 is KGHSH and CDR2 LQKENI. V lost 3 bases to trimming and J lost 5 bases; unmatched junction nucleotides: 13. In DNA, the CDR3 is TGTGCCAGCTCACCCAAAACTCCCGGGACAGCCAACGAGCAGTACTTC. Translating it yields CASSPKTPGTANEQYF.

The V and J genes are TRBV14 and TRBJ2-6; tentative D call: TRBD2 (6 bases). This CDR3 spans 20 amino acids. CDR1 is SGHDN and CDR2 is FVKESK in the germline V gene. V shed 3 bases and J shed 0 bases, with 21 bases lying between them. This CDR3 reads CASSHARAGTLPSGANVLTF. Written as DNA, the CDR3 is TGTGCCAGCAGCCACGCCCGGGCGGGGACCCTCCCCTCTGGGGCCAACGTCCTGACTTTC.

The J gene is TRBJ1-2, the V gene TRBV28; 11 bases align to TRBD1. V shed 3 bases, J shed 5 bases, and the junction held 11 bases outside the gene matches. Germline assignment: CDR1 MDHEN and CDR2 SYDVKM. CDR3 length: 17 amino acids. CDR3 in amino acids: CASSFPPRTGGLYGYTF. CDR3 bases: TGTGCCAGCAGTTTCCCTCCTAGGACAGGGGGCCTATATGGCTACACCTTC.

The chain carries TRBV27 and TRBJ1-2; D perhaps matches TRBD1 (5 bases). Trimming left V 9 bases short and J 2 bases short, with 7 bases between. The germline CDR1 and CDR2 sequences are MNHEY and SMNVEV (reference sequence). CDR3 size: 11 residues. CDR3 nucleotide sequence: TGTGCCAGTCAGGGAAACTATGGCTACACCTTC. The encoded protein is CASQGNYGYTF.

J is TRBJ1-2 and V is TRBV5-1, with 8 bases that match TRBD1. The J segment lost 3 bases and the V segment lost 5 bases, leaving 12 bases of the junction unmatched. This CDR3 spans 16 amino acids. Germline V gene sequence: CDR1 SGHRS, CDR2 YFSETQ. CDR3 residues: CASRGDRFDQDYGYTF. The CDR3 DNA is TGCGCCAGCAGAGGGGACAGGTTCGATCAGGACTATGGCTACACCTTC.

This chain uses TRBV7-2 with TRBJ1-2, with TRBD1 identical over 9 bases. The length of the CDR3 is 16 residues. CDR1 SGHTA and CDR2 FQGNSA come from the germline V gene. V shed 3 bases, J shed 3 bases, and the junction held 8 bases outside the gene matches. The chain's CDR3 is CASSLDRGPNHYGYTF. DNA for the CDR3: TGTGCCAGCAGCTTGGACAGGGGACCTAATCACTATGGCTACACCTTC.

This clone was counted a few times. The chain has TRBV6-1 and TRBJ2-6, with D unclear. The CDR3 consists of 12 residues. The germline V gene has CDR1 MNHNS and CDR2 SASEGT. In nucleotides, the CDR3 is TGTGCTTGTCCCGCTGGGGCCAACGTCCTGACTTTC. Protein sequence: CACPAGANVLTF.

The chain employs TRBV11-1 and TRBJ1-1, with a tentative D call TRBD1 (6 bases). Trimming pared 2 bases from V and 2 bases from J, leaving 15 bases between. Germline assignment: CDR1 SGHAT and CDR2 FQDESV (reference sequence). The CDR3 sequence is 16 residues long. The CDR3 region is CASSLLGTPDNTEAFF. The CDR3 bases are TGTGCCAGCAGCTTACTGGGGACACCCGATAACACTGAAGCTTTCTTT.

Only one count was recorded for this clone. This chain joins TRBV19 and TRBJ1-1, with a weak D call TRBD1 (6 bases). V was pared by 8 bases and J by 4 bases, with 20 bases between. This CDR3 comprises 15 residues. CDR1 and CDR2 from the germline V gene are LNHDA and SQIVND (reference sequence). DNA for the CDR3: TGTGCCAGTTCTCTCGATCGACAGGTAGGCACTGAAGCTTTCTTT. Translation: CASSLDRQVGTEAFF.

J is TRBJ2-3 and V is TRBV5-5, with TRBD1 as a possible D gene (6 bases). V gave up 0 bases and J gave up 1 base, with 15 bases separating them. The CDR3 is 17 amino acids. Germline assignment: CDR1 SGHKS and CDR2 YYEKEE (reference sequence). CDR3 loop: CASSLVIQGSGTDTQYF. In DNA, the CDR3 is TGTGCCAGCAGCTTGGTAATACAGGGTTCTGGCACAGATACGCAGTATTTT.

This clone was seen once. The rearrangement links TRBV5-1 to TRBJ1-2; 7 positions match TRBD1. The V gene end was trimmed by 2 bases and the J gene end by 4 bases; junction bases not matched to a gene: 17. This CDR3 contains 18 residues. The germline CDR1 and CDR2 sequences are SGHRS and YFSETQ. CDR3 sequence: CASSLDSTGVEKLYGYTF. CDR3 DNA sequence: TGCGCCAGCAGCTTAGACAGTACAGGGGTGGAGAAACTCTATGGCTACACCTTC.

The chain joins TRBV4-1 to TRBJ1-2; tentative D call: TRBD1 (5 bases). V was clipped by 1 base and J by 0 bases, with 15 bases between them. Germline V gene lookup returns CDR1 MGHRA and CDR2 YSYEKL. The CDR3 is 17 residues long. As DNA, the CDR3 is TGCGCCAGCAGCCAAGTTGGGAGGGACGGGGCTAACTATGGCTACACCTTC. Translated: CASSQVGRDGANYGYTF.

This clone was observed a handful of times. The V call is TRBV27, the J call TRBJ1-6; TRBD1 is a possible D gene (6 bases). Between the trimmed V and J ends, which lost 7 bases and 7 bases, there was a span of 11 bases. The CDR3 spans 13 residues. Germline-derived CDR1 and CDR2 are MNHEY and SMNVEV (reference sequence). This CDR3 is CASKDSMNSPLHF. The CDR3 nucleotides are TGTGCCAGCAAGGACAGTATGAATTCACCCCTCCACTTT.

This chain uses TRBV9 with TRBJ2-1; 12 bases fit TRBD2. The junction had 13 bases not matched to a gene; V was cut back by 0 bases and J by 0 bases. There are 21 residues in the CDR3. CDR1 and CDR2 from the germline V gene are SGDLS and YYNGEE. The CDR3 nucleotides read TGTGCCAGCAGCGTAGAAAACCGCTCGACTAGCGGGGGACCCTCCTACAATGAGCAGTTCTTC. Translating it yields CASSVENRSTSGGPSYNEQFF.

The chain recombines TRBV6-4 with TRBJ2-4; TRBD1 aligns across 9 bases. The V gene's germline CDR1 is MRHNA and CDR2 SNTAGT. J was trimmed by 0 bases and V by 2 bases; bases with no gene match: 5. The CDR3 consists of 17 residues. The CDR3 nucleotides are TGTGCCAGCAGTGACCACAGGGGGCTTCTAGCCAAAAACATTCAGTACTTC. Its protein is CASSDHRGLLAKNIQYF.

As DNA, the CDR3 is TGTGCCAGCAGGCCCCGGACAGTCAACACTGAAGCTTTCTTT. Translation gives CASRPRTVNTEAFF. V is TRBV6-5 and J is TRBJ1-1, with D perhaps TRBD1 (6 bases). V was cut by 6 bases and J by 2 bases, with 13 bases left in between. Germline-derived CDR1 and CDR2 are MNHEY and SVGAGI. CDR3 size: 14 residues.

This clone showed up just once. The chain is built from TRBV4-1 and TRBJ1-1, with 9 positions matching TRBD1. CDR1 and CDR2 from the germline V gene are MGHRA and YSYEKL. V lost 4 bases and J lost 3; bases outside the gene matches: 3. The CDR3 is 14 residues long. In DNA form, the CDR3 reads TGCGCCAGCAGCCCGACAGGGGGTGACACTGAAGCTTTCTTT. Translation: CASSPTGGDTEAFF.

The CDR3 spells CASILRTGVHAEYF. DNA of the CDR3: TGTGCCAGCATCTTACGGACAGGGGTTCACGCGGAGTACTTC. The genes are TRBV27 and TRBJ2-7, with TRBD1 matching over 9 bases. The junction had 15 bases not matched to a gene; V was cut back by 7 bases and J by 11 bases. CDR3 length: 14 residues. The germline CDR1 and CDR2 sequences are MNHEY and SMNVEV (reference sequence).

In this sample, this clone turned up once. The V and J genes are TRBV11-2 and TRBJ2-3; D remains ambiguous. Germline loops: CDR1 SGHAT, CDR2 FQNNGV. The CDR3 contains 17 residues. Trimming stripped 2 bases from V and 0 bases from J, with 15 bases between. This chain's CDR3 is CASSLRVEKKSTDTQYF. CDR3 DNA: TGTGCCAGCAGCTTACGAGTGGAGAAGAAAAGCACAGATACGCAGTATTTT.